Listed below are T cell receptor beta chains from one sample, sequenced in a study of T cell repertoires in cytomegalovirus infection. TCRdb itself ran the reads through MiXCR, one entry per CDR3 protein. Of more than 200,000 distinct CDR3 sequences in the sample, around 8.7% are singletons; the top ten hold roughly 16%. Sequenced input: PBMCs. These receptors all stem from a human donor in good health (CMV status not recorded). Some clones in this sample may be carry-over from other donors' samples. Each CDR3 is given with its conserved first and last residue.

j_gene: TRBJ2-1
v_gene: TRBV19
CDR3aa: CASSIGGAGYNEQFF

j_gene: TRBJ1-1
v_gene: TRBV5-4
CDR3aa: CASSSRGAGGAKAEAFF

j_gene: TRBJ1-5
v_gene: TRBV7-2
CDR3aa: CASSLDNQPQHF

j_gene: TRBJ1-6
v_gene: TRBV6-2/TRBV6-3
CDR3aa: CASLPQGAYLPLHF

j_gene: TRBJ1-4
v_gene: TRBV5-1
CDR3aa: CASSQQKGTNEKLFF

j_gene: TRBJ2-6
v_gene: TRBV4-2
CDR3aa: CASSQEPTRASGANVLTF

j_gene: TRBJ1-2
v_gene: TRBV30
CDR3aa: CAWSRTGVTNYGYTF

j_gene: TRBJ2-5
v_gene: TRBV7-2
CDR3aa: CASSLSGPQETQYF

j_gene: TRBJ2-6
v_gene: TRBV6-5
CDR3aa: CASSYVGLAGEANVLTF

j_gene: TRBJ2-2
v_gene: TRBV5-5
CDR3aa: CASSLMNTGELFF

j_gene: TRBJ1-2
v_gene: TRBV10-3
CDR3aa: CAISENDNYGYTF

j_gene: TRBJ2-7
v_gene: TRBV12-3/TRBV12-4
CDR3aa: CASSLSWTAYEQYF

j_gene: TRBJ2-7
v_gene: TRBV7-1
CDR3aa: CASSSPPRDRLGYEQYF

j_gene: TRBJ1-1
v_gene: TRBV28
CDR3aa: CASSNPGRTNTEAFF

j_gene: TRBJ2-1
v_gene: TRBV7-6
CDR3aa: CASSPGTNNEQFF

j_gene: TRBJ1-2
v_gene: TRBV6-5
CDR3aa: CASSYEPNYGYTF

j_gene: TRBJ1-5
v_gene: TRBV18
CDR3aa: CASSPLAQGVSNQPQHF

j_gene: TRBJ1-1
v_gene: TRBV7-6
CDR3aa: CASSLGQREAFF

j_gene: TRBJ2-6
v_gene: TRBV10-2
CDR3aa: CASSESGFGANVLTF

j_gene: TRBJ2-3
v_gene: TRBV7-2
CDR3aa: CASSPRALRGDTQYF

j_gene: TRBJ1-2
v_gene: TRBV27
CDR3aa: CASSREGQGDYGYTF

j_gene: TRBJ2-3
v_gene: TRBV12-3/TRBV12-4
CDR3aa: CASSKTSGGTDTQYF

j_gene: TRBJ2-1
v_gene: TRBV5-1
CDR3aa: CASNGLADNEQFF

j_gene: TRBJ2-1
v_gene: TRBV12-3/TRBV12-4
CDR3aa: CASQGGSYNEQFF

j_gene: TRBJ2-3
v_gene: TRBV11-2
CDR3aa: CASSLEGHWGDTQYF

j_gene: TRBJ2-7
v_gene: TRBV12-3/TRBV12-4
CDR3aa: CASGRLEVQYF

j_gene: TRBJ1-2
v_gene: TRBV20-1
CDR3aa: CSATDGQKLKLYGYTF

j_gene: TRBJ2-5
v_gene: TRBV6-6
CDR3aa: CASRLNPVAQYF

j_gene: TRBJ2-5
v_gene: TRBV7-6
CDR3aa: CASSPQTLQETQYF

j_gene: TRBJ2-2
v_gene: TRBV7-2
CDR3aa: CASSKTRTGAGELFF

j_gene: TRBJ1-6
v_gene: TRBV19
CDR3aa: CASSTRLNLLASPLHF

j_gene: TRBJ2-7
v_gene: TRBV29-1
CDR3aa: CSVMDPGEQYF

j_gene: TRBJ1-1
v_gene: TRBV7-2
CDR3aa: CASSSRDRGVNTEAFF

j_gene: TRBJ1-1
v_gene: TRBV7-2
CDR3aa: CASSLLGVNTEAFF

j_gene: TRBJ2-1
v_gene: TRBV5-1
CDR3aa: CASSLGGSLYNEQFF

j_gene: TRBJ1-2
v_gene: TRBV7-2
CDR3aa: CASSPTPRQAANYGYTF

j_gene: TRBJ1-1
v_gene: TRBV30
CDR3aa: CAWSQGGQMNTEAFF

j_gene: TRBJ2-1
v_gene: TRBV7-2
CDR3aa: CASSLDHRGSYNEQFF

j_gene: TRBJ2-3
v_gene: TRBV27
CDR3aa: CASSLSITDTQYF

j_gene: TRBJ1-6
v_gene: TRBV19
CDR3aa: CASADLGQGACYNSPLHF

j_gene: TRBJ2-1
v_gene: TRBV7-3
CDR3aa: CASSLSANNEQFF

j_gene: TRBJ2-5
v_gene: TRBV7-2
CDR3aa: CASSLQGVIQETQYF

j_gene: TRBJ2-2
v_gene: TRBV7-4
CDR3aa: CASSLALPGGIGELFF

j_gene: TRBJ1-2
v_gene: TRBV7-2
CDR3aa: CASSFFTAKIGGLYGYTF

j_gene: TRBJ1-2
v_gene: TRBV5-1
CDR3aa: CASSPGQHNYGYTF

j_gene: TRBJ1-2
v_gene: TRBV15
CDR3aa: CATSRAGQRNYGYTF

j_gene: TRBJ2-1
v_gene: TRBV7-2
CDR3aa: CASSLVGGQGAREQFF

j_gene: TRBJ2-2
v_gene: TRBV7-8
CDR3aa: CASSPVVRTYTGELFF

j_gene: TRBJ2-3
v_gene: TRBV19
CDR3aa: CASSIASGTSTDTQYF

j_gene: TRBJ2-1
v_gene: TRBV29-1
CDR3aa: CSVSLAGVRDEQFF

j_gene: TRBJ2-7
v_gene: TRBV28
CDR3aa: CASSFRELQYF

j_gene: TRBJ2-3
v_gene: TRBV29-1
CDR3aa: CSAPGSTDTQYF

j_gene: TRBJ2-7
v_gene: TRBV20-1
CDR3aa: CSARDYRGSYEQYF

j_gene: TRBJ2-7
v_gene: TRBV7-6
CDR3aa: CASSRGQVGEQYF

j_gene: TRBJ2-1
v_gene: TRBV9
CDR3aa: CASSQGPEGGEQFF

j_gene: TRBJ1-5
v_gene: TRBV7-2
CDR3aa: CASSFPNQPQHF

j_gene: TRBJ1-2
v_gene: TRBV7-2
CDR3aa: CASSLGRLGGYTF

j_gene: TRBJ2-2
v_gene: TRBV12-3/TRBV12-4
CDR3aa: CASVQGRGELFF